These 17 T cell receptor beta chains originate from one sample sequenced in a study of T cell responses to AZD1222 COVID-19 vaccine (dated by TCRdb to the early 2020s). Libraries were made using the immunoSEQ multiplex PCR assay. Held by TCRdb, this immuneACCESS table contains in-frame sequences only and omits some clones. Under half of the omission traces to an unresolved V gene where checked; the cause of the rest is unknown. This sample lists some 150,000 clones; 92% were detected once. 4% to 5.5% of the sample is in the top ten clones. This specimen's time point label, per the study, means: baseline before first vaccination. What this sample's treatment or condition label stands for: meningococcal conjugate vaccine given as trial control. The sequenced sample was peripheral blood, obtained on day 0 of MenACWY control vaccination. All receptors come from an adult in good health.

The chain recombines TRBV5-6 with TRBJ1-3; D ambiguous. This CDR3 region has 13 residues. Looked up from germline, CDR1 is SGHDT and CDR2 is YYEEEE. V was shortened by 4 bases and J by 0 bases, with 5 bases between the two germline ends. This CDR3 reads CASSLSSGNTIYF. CDR3 nucleotide sequence: TGTGCCAGCAGCCTGTCCTCTGGAAACACCATATATTTT.

This clone appeared a single time. V is TRBV14 and J is TRBJ1-2; D gene uncertain. The V gene's germline CDR1 is SGHDN and CDR2 FVKESK. The CDR3 consists of 13 residues. V gave up 0 bases and J gave up 0 bases, with 2 bases separating them. CDR3 coding DNA: TGTGCCAGCAGCCAAGACCCTAACTATGGCTACACCTTC. Protein: CASSQDPNYGYTF.

The chain couples TRBV19 to TRBJ1-5, with TRBD1 as a possible D gene (6 bases). Trimming stripped 1 base from V and 3 bases from J, with 13 bases between. CDR1 and CDR2 (germline): LNHDA, SQIVND (reference sequence). The CDR3 has 16 amino acids. CDR3 nucleotide sequence: TGTGCCAGTAGTATAGTTTTAGGACAGTCCAATCAGCCCCAGCATTTT. It is translated as CASSIVLGQSNQPQHF.

The chain combines TRBV11-3 with TRBJ2-7; D remains ambiguous. The CDR3 is 12 amino acids. In germline, CDR1 is SGHNT, CDR2 YENEEA. V lost 0 bases to trimming and J lost 4 bases, with 4 bases between them. CDR3 DNA: TGTGCCAGCAGCTTAGATGGATACGAGCAGTACTTC. Amino acid sequence: CASSLDGYEQYF.

This chain joins TRBV6-1 and TRBJ2-1, with D hard to call. CDR1 is MNHNS, CDR2 SASEGT, per germline. CDR3 length: 17 residues. Trimming left V 4 bases short and J 0 bases short, with 16 bases between. The CDR3 nucleotides read TGTGCCAGCAGTGGGCGTTCGGTCTGGAGCTCCTACAATGAGCAGTTCTTC. This sequence encodes CASSGRSVWSSYNEQFF.

The J gene is TRBJ1-3, the V gene TRBV13; D is perhaps TRBD1 (6 bases). The CDR3 runs 16 residues. V lost 0 bases and J lost 0, with 9 bases in between. Germline CDR1 is PRHDT and CDR2 is FYEKMQ (reference sequence). CDR3 DNA sequence: TGTGCCAGCAGCTTAGGCCGGGGGCTCTCTGGAAACACCATATATTTT. Its protein is CASSLGRGLSGNTIYF.

The rearrangement links TRBV5-1 to TRBJ2-1; D unresolved. V shed 0 bases and J shed 6 bases, with 7 bases lying between them. Per the germline V gene, CDR1 is SGHRS and CDR2 is YFSETQ. The CDR3 has 13 amino acids. The CDR3: CASSLVLANEQFF. CDR3 DNA sequence: TGCGCCAGCAGCTTGGTTCTGGCCAATGAGCAGTTCTTC.

The chain carries TRBV28 and TRBJ2-1, with D maybe TRBD2 (5 bases). CDR3 length: 14 amino acids. V lost 4 bases to trimming and J lost 4 bases, with 11 bases between them. In germline, CDR1 is MDHEN, CDR2 SYDVKM. CDR3 region: CASSWIIAYNEQFF. CDR3 in DNA: TGTGCCAGCAGTTGGATAATAGCGTACAATGAGCAGTTCTTC.

The J gene is TRBJ1-4, the V gene TRBV30, with no clear D. The length of the CDR3 is 14 residues. V was pared by 2 bases and J by 0 bases, with 7 bases between. The germline V gene has CDR1 GTSNPN and CDR2 SVGIG (reference sequence). The CDR3 region is CAWSQSTTNEKLFF. The CDR3 region has the DNA TGTGCCTGGAGTCAGTCTACAACTAATGAAAAACTGTTTTTT.

The CDR3 sequence is CASSIRESYEQYF. CDR3 bases: TGTGCCAGTAGTATAAGGGAATCCTACGAGCAGTACTTC. The chain joins TRBV19 to TRBJ2-7; no reliable D call. The CDR3 contains 13 residues. The germline V and J ends were trimmed by 2 bases and 1 base, with 6 bases remaining between them. Germline V gene lookup returns CDR1 LNHDA and CDR2 SQIVND (reference sequence).

Only one count was recorded for this clone. V and J are TRBV7-9 and TRBJ1-2; D uncertain. CDR1 is SEHNR and CDR2 is FQNEAQ in the germline V gene (reference sequence). This CDR3 is built from 12 residues. V lost 7 bases and J 0 bases, leaving 6 bases between the germline ends. The DNA of the CDR3 is TGTGCCAGCACGAGTACTAACTATGGCTACACCTTC. As protein: CASTSTNYGYTF.

The chain uses TRBV11-2 and TRBJ1-4; TRBD1 is a possible D gene (5 bases). The V end was cut by 2 bases, the J end by 5 bases, with 12 bases between. Germline V gives CDR1 SGHAT, CDR2 FQNNGV. The CDR3 length is 15 residues. CDR3 coding DNA: TGTGCCAGCAGCTTAAACCCAGGGAAGAATGAAAAACTGTTTTTT. Translating it yields CASSLNPGKNEKLFF.

The rearrangement links TRBV5-1 to TRBJ1-5; D is ambiguous. The V end lost 0 bases, the J end lost 0 bases, and 7 bases lay between the germline ends. This CDR3 spans 15 amino acids. In germline, CDR1 is SGHRS, CDR2 YFSETQ. The CDR3 here is CASSLGGPSNQPQHF. The DNA for the CDR3 is TGCGCCAGCAGCTTGGGAGGGCCTAGCAATCAGCCCCAGCATTTT.

In its sample, this clone was seen a few times. This chain joins TRBV10-1 and TRBJ1-1; D might be TRBD1 (6 bases). Germline-derived CDR1 and CDR2 are WNHNN and SYGVQD (reference sequence). The CDR3 length is 16 residues. Deletions cut 4 bases from V and 3 bases from J, with 18 bases between. CDR3 in amino acids: CASSGARGTTDTEAFF. In nucleotides, the CDR3 is TGCGCCAGCAGTGGGGCGAGGGGGACAACGGACACTGAAGCTTTCTTT.

V gene TRBV3-1 (or the pseudogene TRBV3-2) combines with J gene TRBJ1-5; a possible D gene is TRBD1 (5 bases). The CDR3 has 14 amino acids. Germline assignment: CDR1 LGHDT and CDR2 YNNKEL (reference sequence). V was cut by 7 bases and J by 2 bases, with 12 bases left in between. CDR3 DNA: TGTGCCAGCACCCTGCAGGGTGGCAATCAGCCCCAGCATTTT. This translates into CASTLQGGNQPQHF.

This chain joins TRBV24-1 and TRBJ2-6; no firm D call. This CDR3 has 14 residues. V lost 5 bases and J 2 bases, leaving 6 bases between the germline ends. Germline V gene data show CDR1 as KGHDR and CDR2 as SFDVKD. CDR3 amino acids: CATSGRAGANVLTF. In DNA form, the CDR3 reads TGTGCCACCAGTGGAAGGGCTGGGGCCAACGTCCTGACTTTC.

The V and J genes are TRBV18 and TRBJ2-7; D perhaps matches TRBD2 (7 bases). The CDR3 is 15 amino acids. V was clipped by 1 base and J by 5 bases, with 15 bases between them. Germline V gene sequence: CDR1 KGHSH, CDR2 LQKENI. The CDR3 is CASSPQIGGRNEQYF. CDR3 DNA: TGTGCCAGCTCACCACAAATCGGGGGGCGGAACGAGCAGTACTTC.